This T cell receptor (beta chain) was captured by sequencing in a study of metastatic and nonmetastatic thyroid tumors. Study information: Where malignant and benign thyroid patients were concerned, repertoires were compared across blood and tumor or nodule tissue.

In the original analysis: The study took CDR3 differences across clinicopathological groups and made a distant-metastasis classifier for papillary thyroid cancer from them. TCRdb called clones again from the PCR reads with MiXCR. TCRdb's processing, not the study's, gives the V and J calls here. The sample lists about 25,000 clones, roughly 18% seen once, with approximately 4.2% in the top ten. The CDR3 loop spans 12 amino acids. V lost 11 bases and J lost 4, with 15 bases in between. A remark on this clone: Its target is not known.

Thyroid surgery was preceded by no treatment in any patient. Study observations and caveats: Across blood and tumor, TCR beta diversity in malignant thyroid tumors was reportedly significantly higher than in benign nodules.

This sequence originates from a male donor with papillary thyroid cancer or a benign thyroid nodule (not recorded which). Some clones in this sample may be carry-over from other donors' samples. The rearrangement uses TRBV12-3 or TRBV12-4 and TRBJ2-7; D may be TRBD1 (6 bases). The sequenced sample consisted of blood. The CDR3 here is CAGISDRYEQYF. DNA for the CDR3: TGTGCCGGCATTTCGGACAGATACGAGCAGTACTTC.